This TCR beta chain was sequenced in a study of T cell responses to AZD1222 COVID-19 vaccine. Trimming took 4 bases from V and 3 from J, leaving 10 bases between them. This CDR3 is 13 amino acids long. Germline assignment: CDR1 MGHRA and CDR2 YSYEKL. Here immunoSEQ multiplex PCR was the method, and the copy in TCRdb shows in-frame clones only, minus some. The table includes 80,000 to 100,000 clones, under 95% detected once. The sample here was peripheral blood, taken 28 days after the second AZD1222 dose. The V and J genes are TRBV4-1 and TRBJ2-7; no reliable D call. This receptor was taken from an adult who received the AZD1222 COVID-19 vaccine. The CDR3 region is CASSRDGYYEQYF. The CDR3 DNA sequence: TGCGCCAGCAGCCGCGACGGATACTACGAGCAGTACTTC.